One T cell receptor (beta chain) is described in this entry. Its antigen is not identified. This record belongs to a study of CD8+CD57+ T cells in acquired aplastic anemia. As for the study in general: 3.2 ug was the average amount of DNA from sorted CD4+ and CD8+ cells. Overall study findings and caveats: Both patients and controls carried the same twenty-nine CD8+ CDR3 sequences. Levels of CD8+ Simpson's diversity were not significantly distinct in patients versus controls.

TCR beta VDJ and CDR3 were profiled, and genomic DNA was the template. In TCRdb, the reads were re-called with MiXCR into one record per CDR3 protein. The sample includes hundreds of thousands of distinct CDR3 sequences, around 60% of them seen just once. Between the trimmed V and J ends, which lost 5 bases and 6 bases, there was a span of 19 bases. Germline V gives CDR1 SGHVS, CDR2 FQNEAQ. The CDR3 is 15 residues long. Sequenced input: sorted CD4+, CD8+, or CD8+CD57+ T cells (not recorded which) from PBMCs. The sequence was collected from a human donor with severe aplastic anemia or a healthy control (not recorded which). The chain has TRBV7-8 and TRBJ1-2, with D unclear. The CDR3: CASSPVRNGADGYTF. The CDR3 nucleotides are TGTGCCAGCAGCCCCGTGCGGAACGGAGCGGATGGCTACACCTTC.